This T cell receptor (beta chain) came from a study of T cell repertoires in cytomegalovirus infection. Study findings and constraints: Accumulated public TCR beta family frequency recognized individuals carrying CMV together with the relevant HLA. There were HLA-C-restricted CMV-specific TCR beta clonotypes dominating the ex vivo response.

The CDR3 covers 14 residues. Trimming removed 6 bases from V and 4 bases from J; junction bases left unmatched: 6. From the reads, TCRdb called clonotypes with MiXCR, one entry per CDR3 protein. The repertoire includes some 350,000 distinct CDR3 sequences, roughly 34% of them detected once, and roughly 14% sits in the top ten. Details on this clonotype: Its antigen is currently unknown.

The sample in question was cultured PBMCs, obtained from culture after CMV antigen stimulation. This TCR derives from a human donor in good health (CMV status not recorded). Some clones in this sample may be carry-over from other donors' samples. The rearrangement links TRBV12-3 or TRBV12-4 to TRBJ2-7, with 10 nucleotides matching TRBD2. The CDR3 loop is CASRSGTSAYEQYF. As DNA, the CDR3 is TGTGCCAGCAGAAGCGGGACTAGCGCATACGAGCAGTACTTC.